Sequencing of this T cell receptor beta chain was carried out in a study of shared clonotypes between healthy human individuals. Across the study: CD4 naive and memory got three plates each, CD8 naive two, CD8 memory one.

This CDR3 region has 15 residues. The V segment lost 4 bases and the J segment 4 bases; nucleotides outside the gene matches: 7. Per the germline V gene, CDR1 is SGHNT and CDR2 is YYREEE (reference sequence). Study processing details: ImmunoSEQ output lacked quality scores and full-length reads, limiting matched filtering. Libraries were prepared by immunoSEQ multiplex PCR; TCRdb keeps only in-frame clonotypes and omits some of them. The D gene and trimming were derived from the DNA, and the V and J assignments and clone size from that table. The sample consists of over 850,000 clones, 75% to 80% of them appearing once.

The rearrangement links TRBV5-4 to TRBJ1-3, with TRBD1 matching 8 bases. Sequencing used memory CD4+ T cells from PBMCs. The subset is: CD45RA-negative fraction. This clonotype was sampled from a man younger than 35 in good health. Some clones in this sample may be carry-over from other donors' samples. The CDR3 loop reads CASSPRQGSGNTIYF. DNA of the CDR3: TGTGCCAGCAGCCCCAGACAGGGGAGCGGAAACACCATATATTTT.